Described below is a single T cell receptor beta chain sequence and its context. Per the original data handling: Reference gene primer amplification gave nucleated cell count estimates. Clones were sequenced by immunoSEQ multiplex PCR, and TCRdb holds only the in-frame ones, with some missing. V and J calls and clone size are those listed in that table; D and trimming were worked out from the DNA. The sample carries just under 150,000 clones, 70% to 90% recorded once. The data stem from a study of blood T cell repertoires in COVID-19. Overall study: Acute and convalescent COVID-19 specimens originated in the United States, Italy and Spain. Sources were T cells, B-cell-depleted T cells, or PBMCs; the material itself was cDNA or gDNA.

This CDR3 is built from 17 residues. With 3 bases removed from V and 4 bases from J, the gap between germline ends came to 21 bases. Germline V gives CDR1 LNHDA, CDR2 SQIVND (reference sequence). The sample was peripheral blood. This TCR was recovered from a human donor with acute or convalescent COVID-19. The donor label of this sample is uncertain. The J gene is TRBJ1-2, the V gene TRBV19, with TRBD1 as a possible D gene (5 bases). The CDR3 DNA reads TGTGCCAGTAGTATCCTTTCGACCGAGACAGCGATCTATGGCTACACCTTC. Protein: CASSILSTETAIYGYTF.